Included here is one T cell receptor beta chain sequence, with context. This sample is part of a study of shared clonotypes between healthy human individuals. The V and J ends lost 3 bases and 9 bases respectively, with 24 bases between them. The CDR3 extends over 17 amino acids. Germline values: CDR1 SGHNT, CDR2 YYREEE (reference sequence). The table came from immunoSEQ multiplex PCR; TCRdb's copy has only in-frame clones and leaves some out. The sample carries 450,000 to 500,000 clones, around 80% recorded once. Input material: PBMCs. The sequence derives from a woman aged 40-49 years in good health. Some clones in this sample may be carry-over from other donors' samples. The genes are TRBV5-4 and TRBJ2-2; D is possibly TRBD2 (6 bases). The CDR3 bases are TGTGCCAGCAGCTATGACGGGAGCATTATAAAAACCAGGGAGCTGTTTTTT. It is translated as CASSYDGSIIKTRELFF.